In this sample, the clone carrying this TCR beta chain turned up many times. The target antigen is unknown. Per germline, CDR1 MNHEY and CDR2 SVGEGT. The junction had 14 bases not matched to a gene; V was cut back by 4 bases and J by 9 bases. The CDR3 runs 16 residues. The sample is drawn from a study of regulatory T cells in long-lasting Graves disease. The wider study: For a period under 3 months, newly diagnosed Graves' patients had taken antithyroid drugs.

The TCR beta library used iRepertoire HTBI primers with Arm-PCR amplification of CDR3. TCRdb fed the multiplex PCR reads into MiXCR, producing one record per CDR3 protein. This sample carries a few hundred thousand distinct CDR3 sequences, over 15% of them seen once, and the ten largest clones take 25% to 30%. Time point in this sample: newly diagnosed GD, antithyroid drugs for less than 3 months. Construction of the TCR library relied on RNA isolated from PBMCs. Study-level findings and limits: Comparison showed that persistent patients shared more public clonotypes (over 2,500) than new patients (about 880).

These data were also reused for a study on T cells in Graves' hyperthyroidism and ophthalmopathy. This second report adds: Clinical symptoms, serum thyroxine and TRAb, thyroid ultrasound and orbital computed tomography together formed the diagnostic basis.

The source of this sequence is a man in his forties with Graves disease. The genes are TRBV6-2 or TRBV6-3 and TRBJ2-1; 8 bases are a match to TRBD2. The source material was peripheral blood mononuclear cells (PBMCs), sampled at new diagnosis, from a patient treated with antithyroid drugs. The CDR3: CASSFVGLRGGGEQFF. The DNA for the CDR3 is TGTGCCAGCAGTTTCGTAGGACTTCGGGGGGGCGGTGAGCAGTTCTTC.